This T cell receptor (beta chain) comes out of a study of T cell responses to AZD1222 COVID-19 vaccine. The method was immunoSEQ multiplex PCR; TCRdb's version includes in-frame clones alone and lacks a portion of them. In the table there are 110,000 to 150,000 clones, approximately 90% of which are singletons. V lost 0 bases to trimming and J lost 7 bases, with 3 bases between them. The CDR3 extends over 11 amino acids. Germline lookup yields CDR1 SEHNR and CDR2 FQNEAQ (reference sequence). The TCR was taken from an adult who received the AZD1222 COVID-19 vaccine. The chain couples TRBV7-9 to TRBJ1-1, with no clear D. The specimen was peripheral blood, collected 28 days after the second AZD1222 dose. The CDR3 nucleotides read TGTGCCAGCAGCTTAGCCCGTGAAGCTTTCTTT. It codes for CASSLAREAFF. Using reference TRBV7-9 and TRBJ1-1 for the parts outside the CDR3, the full variable domain is DTGVSQNPRHKITKRGQNVTFRCDPISEHNRLYWYRQTLGQGPEFLTYFQNEAQLEKSRLLSDRFSAERPKGSFSTLEIQRTEQGDSAMYLCASSLAREAFFGQGTRLTVV.